The rows below give T cell receptor beta chains drawn from one sample of a study of blood T cells in healthy people across ages. Each CDR3 protein is one row after TCRdb ran MiXCR on the 5' RACE reads. The sample consists of around 1,100,000 distinct CDR3 sequences, under 40% of them appearing once. Material: blood. The receptors stem from a man aged 18 to 29 in good health. Each CDR3 is given with its conserved first and last residue. A D gene is named only where the DNA matches it firmly. Rows may omit the clone size; those that give it use once, few, many or a size class.

v_call: TRBV7-2
j_call: TRBJ1-3
d_call: NA
cdr3_length: 13
clone_size: NA
cdr3_aa: CASSFHRGNTIYF
cdr3_nt: TGTGCCAGCAGCTTCCACAGGGGAAACACCATATATTTT

v_call: TRBV12-3/TRBV12-4
j_call: TRBJ2-5
d_call: TRBD1
cdr3_length: 15
clone_size: NA
cdr3_aa: CASSRTGGGQETQYF
cdr3_nt: TGTGCCAGCAGTCGGACAGGGGGAGGCCAAGAGACCCAGTACTTC

v_call: TRBV7-2
j_call: TRBJ2-1
d_call: NA
cdr3_length: 15
clone_size: few
cdr3_aa: CASSATREIYNEQFF
cdr3_nt: TGTGCCAGCAGCGCGACGCGGGAAATATACAATGAGCAGTTCTTC

v_call: TRBV13
j_call: TRBJ2-1
d_call: NA
cdr3_length: 12
clone_size: NA
cdr3_aa: CASSSEIDEQFF
cdr3_nt: TGTGCCAGCAGCTCCGAGATAGACGAGCAGTTCTTC

v_call: TRBV7-9
j_call: TRBJ1-4
d_call: NA
cdr3_length: 13
clone_size: NA
cdr3_aa: CAGSVGQGGKLFF
cdr3_nt: TGTGCCGGCAGCGTCGGCCAGGGAGGAAAACTGTTTTTT

v_call: TRBV11-2
j_call: TRBJ2-2
d_call: NA
cdr3_length: 13
clone_size: NA
cdr3_aa: CASSSGIIGELFF
cdr3_nt: TGTGCCAGCAGCTCAGGGATCATAGGGGAGCTGTTTTTT

v_call: TRBV11-2
j_call: TRBJ2-5
d_call: NA
cdr3_length: 15
clone_size: few
cdr3_aa: CASRPRTGLQETQYF
cdr3_nt: TGTGCCAGCAGACCCAGGACAGGACTACAAGAGACCCAGTACTTC

v_call: TRBV7-9
j_call: TRBJ2-7
d_call: NA
cdr3_length: 14
clone_size: many
cdr3_aa: CASSLGTSSYEQYF
cdr3_nt: TGTGCCAGCAGCTTAGGGACATCCTCCTACGAGCAGTACTTC

v_call: TRBV28
j_call: TRBJ2-1
d_call: NA
cdr3_length: 12
clone_size: NA
cdr3_aa: CASSIPVGEQFF
cdr3_nt: TGTGCCAGCAGTATCCCGGTAGGTGAGCAGTTCTTC

v_call: TRBV4-1
j_call: TRBJ2-1
d_call: NA
cdr3_length: 17
clone_size: NA
cdr3_aa: CASSQGPWGAEGNEQFF
cdr3_nt: TGCGCCAGCAGCCAAGGCCCCTGGGGCGCCGAAGGGAATGAGCAGTTCTTC

v_call: TRBV6-6
j_call: TRBJ2-1
d_call: NA
cdr3_length: 17
clone_size: few
cdr3_aa: CASSYDPLRSSYNEQFF
cdr3_nt: TGTGCCAGCAGTTACGACCCCTTGAGGAGCTCCTACAATGAGCAGTTCTTC

v_call: TRBV6-5
j_call: TRBJ2-7
d_call: TRBD1
cdr3_length: 16
clone_size: NA
cdr3_aa: CASSLRTGTGYNEQYF
cdr3_nt: TGTGCCAGCAGTTTGCGAACCGGGACAGGCTACAATGAGCAGTACTTC

v_call: TRBV6-6
j_call: TRBJ2-7
d_call: TRBD1
cdr3_length: 14
clone_size: few
cdr3_aa: CASSIGQGIYEQYF
cdr3_nt: TGTGCCAGCAGTATAGGACAGGGAATCTACGAGCAGTACTTC

v_call: TRBV3-1
j_call: TRBJ1-5
d_call: NA
cdr3_length: 15
clone_size: NA
cdr3_aa: CASSRGPSSNQPQHF
cdr3_nt: TGTGCCAGCAGCCGAGGGCCCAGTAGCAATCAGCCCCAGCATTTT

v_call: TRBV6-2/TRBV6-3
j_call: TRBJ1-2
d_call: NA
cdr3_length: 13
clone_size: NA
cdr3_aa: CASSPGFRYGYTF
cdr3_nt: TGTGCCAGCAGCCCAGGGTTTCGCTATGGCTACACCTTC

v_call: TRBV24-1
j_call: TRBJ2-1
d_call: NA
cdr3_length: 13
clone_size: NA
cdr3_aa: CAASDFVTTEQFF
cdr3_nt: TGTGCCGCCAGTGATTTTGTTACTACTGAGCAGTTCTTC

v_call: TRBV29-1
j_call: TRBJ2-1
d_call: TRBD2
cdr3_length: 14
clone_size: NA
cdr3_aa: CSVKGRAGDYEQFF
cdr3_nt: TGCAGCGTTAAAGGACGAGCGGGGGATTATGAGCAGTTCTTC